This entry describes one T cell receptor beta chain. This record belongs to a study of blood T cell repertoires in COVID-19. The V and J ends lost 5 bases and 8 bases respectively, with 9 bases between them. Germline V CDR1 and CDR2: LGHNA, YNFKEQ. The CDR3 loop spans 11 amino acids. Clones were sequenced by immunoSEQ multiplex PCR, and TCRdb holds only the in-frame ones, with some missing. The data show about 64,000 clones, 65% to 80% seen once. The rearrangement joins TRBV4-2 to TRBJ1-2, with unresolved D. The sample consisted of peripheral blood. This clonotype was sampled from a human donor in a cohort sampled during active COVID-19. CDR3 loop: CASSAGGGYTF. The CDR3 DNA sequence: TGTGCCAGCAGCGCGGGCGGGGGCTACACCTTC.